Given below is one T cell receptor beta chain in context. Its specificity is unknown. The sample originates from a study of T cell responses to AZD1222 COVID-19 vaccine. Overall study findings and caveats: A mostly white British donor set with more females was recruited, and clonal diversity was possibly underestimated. Among spike-specific TCRs, nearly half reportedly target unmutated variant regions.

Repertoires were generated with immunoSEQ multiplex PCR, while TCRdb's copy carries only in-frame clones and drops some. The repertoire consists of 150,000 to 200,000 clones, with more than 80% occurring once and the leading ten covering roughly 4%. The ends were cut back, 0 bases at V and 9 bases at J, with 12 bases in the middle. This CDR3 region has 15 residues. CDR1 is LGHDT and CDR2 is YNNKEL in the germline V gene (reference sequence). The rearrangement uses TRBV3-1 (or the pseudogene TRBV3-2) and TRBJ2-6, with D tentatively TRBD1 or TRBD2 (5 bases each). Material: peripheral blood, obtained 28 days after the second dose of the MenACWY control vaccine. The source of this sequence is an adult who received the MenACWY meningococcal vaccine as a control. The CDR3 sequence: CASSQDPTEGNVLTF. CDR3 DNA sequence: TGTGCCAGCAGCCAAGATCCGACAGAGGGCAACGTCCTGACTTTC.